A selection of T cell receptor beta chains follows, all from one sample in a study of cytomegalovirus exposure and HLA in healthy donors. This table comes from immunoSEQ multiplex PCR, and its TCRdb copy is limited to in-frame clones, with some not included. The sample table includes some 64,000 clones. Specimen: PBMCs. The receptors were sampled from a woman aged 25-40 years in good health and CMV-seronegative. The CDR3 runs from the conserved cysteine through the conserved F or W. A D gene is named only where the DNA matches it firmly. Size is stated for part of the rows, as once, few or many counts, or as a class when the clone is expanded.

clone size: NA; V gene: TRBV7-9; D gene: TRBD1; J gene: TRBJ1-2; CDR3 protein: CASSLPTDRGIGGYTF; CDR3 DNA: TGTGCCAGCAGCTTACCCACGGACAGGGGGATTGGTGGCTACACCTTC
clone size: NA; V gene: TRBV4-3; D gene: NA; J gene: TRBJ2-3; CDR3 protein: CASSQDRGGLKGDTQYF; CDR3 DNA: TGCGCCAGCAGCCAAGATAGGGGGGGACTGAAGGGAGATACGCAGTATTTT
clone size: NA; V gene: TRBV6-5; D gene: TRBD1; J gene: TRBJ2-7; CDR3 protein: CASSYADRAYEQYF; CDR3 DNA: TGTGCCAGCAGTTACGCGGACAGGGCCTACGAGCAGTACTTC
clone size: NA; V gene: TRBV4-3; D gene: NA; J gene: TRBJ1-2; CDR3 protein: CASSQGTGTYYGYTF; CDR3 DNA: TGCGCCAGCAGCCAAGGAACAGGGACCTACTATGGCTACACCTTC
clone size: NA; V gene: TRBV28; D gene: NA; J gene: TRBJ1-2; CDR3 protein: CASRSPDTFYGYTF; CDR3 DNA: TGTGCCAGCAGGTCCCCGGACACGTTCTATGGCTACACCTTC
clone size: NA; V gene: TRBV5-1; D gene: TRBD1; J gene: TRBJ2-2; CDR3 protein: CASSLGTGGSDTGELFF; CDR3 DNA: TGCGCCAGCAGCTTGGGGACAGGGGGTTCGGACACCGGGGAGCTGTTTTTT
clone size: medium-sized; V gene: TRBV4-3; D gene: NA; J gene: TRBJ1-3; CDR3 protein: CASSQAPGVEGNTIYF; CDR3 DNA: TGCGCCAGCAGCCAAGCTCCAGGGGTGGAAGGAAACACCATATATTTT
clone size: NA; V gene: TRBV28; D gene: NA; J gene: TRBJ1-2; CDR3 protein: CASSLSFYGYTF; CDR3 DNA: TGTGCCAGCAGTTTGAGTTTCTATGGCTACACCTTC
clone size: NA; V gene: TRBV11-2; D gene: NA; J gene: TRBJ2-1; CDR3 protein: CASSSAGWTEEFF; CDR3 DNA: TGTGCCAGCAGCTCCGCGGGTTGGACTGAGGAGTTCTTC
clone size: NA; V gene: TRBV19; D gene: NA; J gene: TRBJ2-7; CDR3 protein: CASSIDWAAEQYF; CDR3 DNA: TGTGCCAGTAGTATAGATTGGGCCGCCGAGCAGTACTTC
clone size: NA; V gene: TRBV19; D gene: NA; J gene: TRBJ1-5; CDR3 protein: CASSTQGSNQPQHF; CDR3 DNA: TGTGCCAGTAGTACCCAGGGTAGCAATCAGCCCCAGCATTTT
clone size: NA; V gene: TRBV5-4; D gene: NA; J gene: TRBJ1-1; CDR3 protein: CASSSTGRMNTEAFF; CDR3 DNA: TGTGCCAGCAGCTCAACGGGGAGAATGAACACTGAAGCTTTCTTT
clone size: NA; V gene: TRBV27; D gene: NA; J gene: TRBJ1-6; CDR3 protein: CASRSGGTHRSPLHF; CDR3 DNA: TGTGCCAGCAGGAGCGGCGGCACCCACCGTTCACCCCTCCACTTT
clone size: NA; V gene: TRBV30; D gene: NA; J gene: TRBJ2-1; CDR3 protein: CATGSYNEQFF; CDR3 DNA: TGTGCCACAGGGTCATATAATGAGCAGTTCTTC
clone size: NA; V gene: TRBV9; D gene: NA; J gene: TRBJ2-2; CDR3 protein: CASSVGSTPLAGELFF; CDR3 DNA: TGTGCCAGCAGCGTAGGCTCGACACCTTTGGCCGGGGAGCTGTTTTTT
clone size: NA; V gene: TRBV9; D gene: TRBD2; J gene: TRBJ2-7; CDR3 protein: CASSVVGGGPGEQYF; CDR3 DNA: TGTGCCAGCAGCGTAGTTGGGGGAGGGCCTGGCGAGCAGTACTTC
clone size: NA; V gene: TRBV6-6; D gene: NA; J gene: TRBJ1-1; CDR3 protein: CASSTRDTRHWAEAFF; CDR3 DNA: TGTGCCAGCAGTACCCGGGACACCCGGCATTGGGCTGAAGCTTTCTTT
clone size: NA; V gene: TRBV18; D gene: TRBD1; J gene: TRBJ1-1; CDR3 protein: CASSPDRGGRMSTEAFF; CDR3 DNA: TGTGCCAGCTCACCGGACAGGGGAGGGAGGATGAGCACTGAAGCTTTCTTT
clone size: NA; V gene: TRBV5-1; D gene: TRBD1; J gene: TRBJ2-2; CDR3 protein: CASSPGQGITGELFF; CDR3 DNA: TGCGCCAGCAGCCCCGGACAGGGAATAACCGGGGAGCTGTTTTTT
clone size: NA; V gene: TRBV4-2; D gene: TRBD1; J gene: TRBJ1-5; CDR3 protein: CASSHEGTGGGQPQHF; CDR3 DNA: TGTGCCAGCAGCCATGAAGGGACAGGGGGCGGTCAGCCCCAGCATTTT
clone size: NA; V gene: TRBV4-3; D gene: NA; J gene: TRBJ1-6; CDR3 protein: CASSSGSTHTPLHF; CDR3 DNA: TGCGCCAGCAGCTCGGGATCTACGCATACACCCCTCCACTTT
clone size: NA; V gene: TRBV6-1; D gene: NA; J gene: TRBJ2-3; CDR3 protein: CASTGWSTDTQYF; CDR3 DNA: TGTGCCAGCACAGGGTGGAGCACAGATACGCAGTATTTT
clone size: NA; V gene: TRBV9; D gene: TRBD1; J gene: TRBJ2-3; CDR3 protein: CASSVEWGQDTQYF; CDR3 DNA: TGTGCCAGCAGCGTAGAATGGGGACAGGATACGCAGTATTTT
clone size: NA; V gene: TRBV5-6; D gene: NA; J gene: TRBJ1-2; CDR3 protein: CASSLVGPKGYTF; CDR3 DNA: TGTGCCAGCAGCTTGGTGGGGCCCAAAGGCTACACCTTC
clone size: NA; V gene: TRBV7-6; D gene: NA; J gene: TRBJ1-1; CDR3 protein: CASSPSGQPEAFF; CDR3 DNA: TGTGCCAGCAGCCCAAGCGGGCAGCCTGAAGCTTTCTTT
clone size: NA; V gene: TRBV30; D gene: NA; J gene: TRBJ2-3; CDR3 protein: CAWSIIRTTGTDKQYF; CDR3 DNA: TGTGCCTGGAGTATAATCAGGACTACGGGCACAGATAAGCAGTATTTT
clone size: NA; V gene: TRBV30; D gene: TRBD2; J gene: TRBJ2-2; CDR3 protein: CAWSVRGGQAGGSGELFF; CDR3 DNA: TGTGCCTGGAGTGTACGGGGAGGACAAGCGGGAGGATCAGGGGAGCTGTTTTTT
clone size: NA; V gene: TRBV2; D gene: TRBD1; J gene: TRBJ2-7; CDR3 protein: CASLRTGFPYEQYF; CDR3 DNA: TGTGCCAGCCTTAGGACAGGGTTCCCCTACGAGCAGTACTTC
clone size: NA; V gene: TRBV27; D gene: TRBD1; J gene: TRBJ1-5; CDR3 protein: CASRGTGSVGQPQHF; CDR3 DNA: TGTGCCAGCAGGGGGACAGGATCCGTAGGCCAGCCCCAGCATTTT
clone size: NA; V gene: TRBV11-2; D gene: NA; J gene: TRBJ2-7; CDR3 protein: CASSPDKGGGLYRAYEQYF; CDR3 DNA: TGTGCCAGCAGCCCCGATAAGGGTGGAGGGCTATATCGAGCCTACGAGCAGTACTTC
clone size: NA; V gene: TRBV5-4; D gene: NA; J gene: TRBJ2-1; CDR3 protein: CASSFSVNEQFF; CDR3 DNA: TGTGCCAGCAGCTTCTCAGTTAATGAGCAGTTCTTC
clone size: NA; V gene: TRBV10-3; D gene: NA; J gene: TRBJ2-1; CDR3 protein: CAIRDIPGLYNEQFF; CDR3 DNA: TGTGCCATCAGAGATATTCCGGGACTTTACAATGAGCAGTTCTTC
clone size: NA; V gene: TRBV18; D gene: NA; J gene: TRBJ2-7; CDR3 protein: CASAGLASEQYF; CDR3 DNA: TGTGCCAGCGCGGGACTTGCCTCCGAGCAGTACTTC
clone size: NA; V gene: TRBV4-1; D gene: TRBD2; J gene: TRBJ2-7; CDR3 protein: CASSQDGFLAGTYEQYF; CDR3 DNA: TGCGCCAGCAGCCAAGATGGATTTCTAGCGGGGACTTACGAGCAGTACTTC
clone size: NA; V gene: TRBV19; D gene: TRBD1; J gene: TRBJ2-2; CDR3 protein: CASSRDRAGELFF; CDR3 DNA: TGTGCCAGTAGTAGGGACAGGGCCGGGGAGCTGTTTTTT
clone size: NA; V gene: TRBV27; D gene: TRBD2; J gene: TRBJ2-1; CDR3 protein: CASGPPLAASYNEQFF; CDR3 DNA: TGTGCCAGCGGCCCTCCCCTAGCGGCCTCCTACAATGAGCAGTTCTTC
clone size: NA; V gene: TRBV9; D gene: TRBD1; J gene: TRBJ2-7; CDR3 protein: CASSVATDRASANEQYF; CDR3 DNA: TGTGCCAGCAGCGTAGCTACCGACAGGGCTTCCGCGAACGAGCAGTACTTC
clone size: NA; V gene: TRBV6-1; D gene: NA; J gene: TRBJ2-7; CDR3 protein: CASRKTGTTYEQYF; CDR3 DNA: TGTGCCAGCAGAAAGACCGGGACAACCTACGAGCAGTACTTC
clone size: NA; V gene: TRBV19; D gene: TRBD1; J gene: TRBJ1-5; CDR3 protein: CASTEQGAGNQPQHF; CDR3 DNA: TGTGCCAGTACAGAACAGGGGGCAGGCAATCAGCCCCAGCATTTT
clone size: NA; V gene: TRBV28; D gene: NA; J gene: TRBJ2-6; CDR3 protein: CASRGRSGANVLTF; CDR3 DNA: TGTGCCAGCAGGGGGCGCTCTGGGGCCAACGTCCTGACTTTC
clone size: NA; V gene: TRBV28; D gene: NA; J gene: TRBJ1-5; CDR3 protein: CASSPPRGWGNQPQHF; CDR3 DNA: TGTGCCAGCAGTCCCCCCCGGGGATGGGGCAATCAGCCCCAGCATTTT
clone size: NA; V gene: TRBV6-1; D gene: NA; J gene: TRBJ2-7; CDR3 protein: CASCGQPSSSYEQYF; CDR3 DNA: TGTGCCAGCTGTGGACAGCCCAGTAGCTCCTACGAGCAGTACTTC
clone size: NA; V gene: TRBV27; D gene: TRBD1; J gene: TRBJ2-2; CDR3 protein: CASSLMRTGINTGELFF; CDR3 DNA: TGTGCCAGCAGTTTAATGAGGACAGGGATTAACACCGGGGAGCTGTTTTTT
clone size: NA; V gene: TRBV19; D gene: TRBD1; J gene: TRBJ2-7; CDR3 protein: CASSQRQGAPYEQYF; CDR3 DNA: TGTGCCAGTAGCCAGAGACAGGGGGCCCCCTACGAGCAGTACTTC
clone size: NA; V gene: TRBV29-1; D gene: TRBD1; J gene: TRBJ1-5; CDR3 protein: CRDRWESDRATVQPQHF; CDR3 DNA: TGCAGAGATAGGTGGGAGTCGGACAGGGCAACCGTTCAGCCCCAGCATTTT
clone size: NA; V gene: TRBV10-3; D gene: TRBD1; J gene: TRBJ1-1; CDR3 protein: CAISEAGTGLLLYTEAFF; CDR3 DNA: TGTGCCATCAGTGAGGCGGGGACAGGGCTCCTTCTCTACACTGAAGCTTTCTTT
clone size: NA; V gene: TRBV6-6; D gene: NA; J gene: TRBJ2-2; CDR3 protein: CASSPGGAIGELFF; CDR3 DNA: TGTGCCAGCAGTCCTGGAGGGGCCATCGGGGAGCTGTTTTTT
clone size: NA; V gene: TRBV28; D gene: NA; J gene: TRBJ2-3; CDR3 protein: CASSPTVPTTDTQYF; CDR3 DNA: TGTGCCAGCAGTCCCACGGTCCCAACCACAGATACGCAGTATTTT
clone size: NA; V gene: TRBV7-8; D gene: TRBD2; J gene: TRBJ2-7; CDR3 protein: CASSLPRGEAPAGEQYF; CDR3 DNA: TGTGCCAGCAGCTTACCGCGGGGGGAAGCGCCCGCGGGAGAGCAGTACTTC
clone size: NA; V gene: TRBV4-1; D gene: TRBD2; J gene: TRBJ2-7; CDR3 protein: CASSQAGLAGTYEQYF; CDR3 DNA: TGCGCCAGCAGCCAAGCTGGACTAGCGGGTACCTACGAGCAGTACTTC
clone size: NA; V gene: TRBV19; D gene: TRBD2; J gene: TRBJ2-7; CDR3 protein: CASSQLAGLAYEQYF; CDR3 DNA: TGTGCCAGTAGTCAACTAGCGGGGCTCGCCTACGAGCAGTACTTC
clone size: NA; V gene: TRBV4-3; D gene: NA; J gene: TRBJ2-7; CDR3 protein: CASSQGGLEQYF; CDR3 DNA: TGCGCCAGCAGCCAAGGAGGGTTAGAGCAGTACTTC